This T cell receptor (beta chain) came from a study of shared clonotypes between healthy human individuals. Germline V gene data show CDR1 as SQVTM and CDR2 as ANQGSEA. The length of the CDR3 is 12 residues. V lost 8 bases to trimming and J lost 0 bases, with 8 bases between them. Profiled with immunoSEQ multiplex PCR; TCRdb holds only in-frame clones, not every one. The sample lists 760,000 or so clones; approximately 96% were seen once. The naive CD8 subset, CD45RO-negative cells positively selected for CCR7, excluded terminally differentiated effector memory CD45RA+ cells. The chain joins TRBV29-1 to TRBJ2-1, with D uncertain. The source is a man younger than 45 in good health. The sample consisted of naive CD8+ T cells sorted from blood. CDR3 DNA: TGCAGCTCTAGGAGCTCCTACAATGAGCAGTTCTTC. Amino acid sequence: CSSRSSYNEQFF.